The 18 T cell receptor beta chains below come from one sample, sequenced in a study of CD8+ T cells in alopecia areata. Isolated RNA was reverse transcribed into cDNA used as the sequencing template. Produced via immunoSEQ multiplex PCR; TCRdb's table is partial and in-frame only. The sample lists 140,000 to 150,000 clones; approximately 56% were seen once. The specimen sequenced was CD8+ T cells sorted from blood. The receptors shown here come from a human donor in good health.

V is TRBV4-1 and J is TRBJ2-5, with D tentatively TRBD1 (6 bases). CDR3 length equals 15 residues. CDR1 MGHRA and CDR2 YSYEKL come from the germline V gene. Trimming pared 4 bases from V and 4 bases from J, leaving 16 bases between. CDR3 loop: CASSPLLVTGETQYF. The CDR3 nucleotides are TGCGCCAGCAGCCCCCTGCTTGTGACAGGAGAGACCCAGTACTTC.

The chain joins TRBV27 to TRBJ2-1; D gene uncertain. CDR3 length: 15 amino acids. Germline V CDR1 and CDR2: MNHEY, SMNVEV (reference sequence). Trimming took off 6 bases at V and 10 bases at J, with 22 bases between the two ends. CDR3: CASSRAVGPVNEQFF. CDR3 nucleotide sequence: TGTGCCAGCAGCCGAGCCGTTGGGCCCGTTAACGAGCAGTTCTTC.

Here the CDR3 reads CASSLALPDSPLHF. For the CDR3, the DNA is TGTGCCAGCAGCTTAGCTCTACCCGATTCACCCCTCCACTTT. The chain recombines TRBV11-1 with TRBJ1-6; no clear D. The germline CDR1 and CDR2 sequences are SGHAT and FQDESV (reference sequence). The CDR3 runs 14 residues. Between the trimmed V and J ends, which lost 0 bases and 8 bases, there was a span of 8 bases.

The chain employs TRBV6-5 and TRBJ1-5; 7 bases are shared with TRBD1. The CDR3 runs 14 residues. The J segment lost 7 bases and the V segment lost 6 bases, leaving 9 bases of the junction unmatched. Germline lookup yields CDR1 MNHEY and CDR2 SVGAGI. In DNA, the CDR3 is TGTGCCAGCAGCATGACAGGGATTGGCCAGCCCCAGCATTTT. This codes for CASSMTGIGQPQHF.

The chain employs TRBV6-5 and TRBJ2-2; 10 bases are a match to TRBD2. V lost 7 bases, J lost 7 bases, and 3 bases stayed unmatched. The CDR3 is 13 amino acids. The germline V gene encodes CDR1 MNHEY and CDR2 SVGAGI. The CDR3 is CASTSGSVGELFF. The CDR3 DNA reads TGTGCCAGCACTAGCGGGAGTGTCGGGGAGCTGTTTTTT.

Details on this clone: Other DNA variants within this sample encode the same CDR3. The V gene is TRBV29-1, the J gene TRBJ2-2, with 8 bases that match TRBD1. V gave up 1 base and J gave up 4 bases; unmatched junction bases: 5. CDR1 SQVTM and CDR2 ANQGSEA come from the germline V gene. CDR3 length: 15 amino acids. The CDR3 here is CSVEGGQGATGELFF. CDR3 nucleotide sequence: TGCAGCGTTGAAGGGGGTCAGGGGGCCACCGGGGAGCTGTTTTTT.

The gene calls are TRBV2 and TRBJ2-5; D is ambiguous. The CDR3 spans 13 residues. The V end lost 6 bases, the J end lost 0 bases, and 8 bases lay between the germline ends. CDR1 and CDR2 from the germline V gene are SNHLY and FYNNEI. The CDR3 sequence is CASRSPYQETQYF. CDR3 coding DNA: TGTGCCAGCAGATCGCCGTACCAAGAGACCCAGTACTTC.

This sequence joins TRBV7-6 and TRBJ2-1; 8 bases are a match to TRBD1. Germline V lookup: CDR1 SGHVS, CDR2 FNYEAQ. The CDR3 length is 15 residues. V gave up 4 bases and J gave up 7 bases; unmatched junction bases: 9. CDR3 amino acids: CASSYIRDRINEQFF. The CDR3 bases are TGTGCCAGCAGCTATATCCGGGACAGGATTAATGAGCAGTTCTTC.

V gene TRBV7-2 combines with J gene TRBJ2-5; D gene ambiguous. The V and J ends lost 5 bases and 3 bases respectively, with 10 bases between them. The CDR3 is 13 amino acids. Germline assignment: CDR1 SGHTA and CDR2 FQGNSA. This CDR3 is CASSTAIEETQYF. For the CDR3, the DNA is TGTGCCAGCAGCACCGCAATTGAAGAGACCCAGTACTTC.

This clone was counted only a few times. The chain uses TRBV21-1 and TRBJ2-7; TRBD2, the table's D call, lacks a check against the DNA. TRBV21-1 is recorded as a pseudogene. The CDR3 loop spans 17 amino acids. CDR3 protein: CASSAPFPGLVWHEQYF. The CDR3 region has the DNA TGTGCCAGCAGCGCTCCTTTCCCGGGACTAGTGTGGCACGAGCAGTACTTC.

The CDR3 nucleotides are TGTGCCAGCAGTTTAACGCCGAGGGAAAAACTGTTTTTT. This encodes CASSLTPREKLFF. The J gene is TRBJ1-4, the V gene TRBV27; D not resolved. V was clipped by 2 bases and J by 8 bases, with 9 bases between them. The CDR3 is made up of 13 amino acids. The V gene's germline CDR1 is MNHEY and CDR2 SMNVEV (reference sequence).

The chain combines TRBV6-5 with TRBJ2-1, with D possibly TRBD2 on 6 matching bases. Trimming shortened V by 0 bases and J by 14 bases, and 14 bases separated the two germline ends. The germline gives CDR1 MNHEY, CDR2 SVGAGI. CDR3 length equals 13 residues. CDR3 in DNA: TGTGCCAGCAGTTACTCCCCCTCGGGAGAAAAGTTCTTC. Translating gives CASSYSPSGEKFF.

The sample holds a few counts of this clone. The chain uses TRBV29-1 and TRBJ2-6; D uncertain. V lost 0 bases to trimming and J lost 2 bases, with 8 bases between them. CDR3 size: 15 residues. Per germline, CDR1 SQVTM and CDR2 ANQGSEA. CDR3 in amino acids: CSVEDRSAGANVLTF. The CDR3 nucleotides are TGCAGCGTTGAAGATCGTTCGGCTGGGGCCAACGTCCTGACTTTC. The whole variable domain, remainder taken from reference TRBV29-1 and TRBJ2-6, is SAVISQKPSRDICQRGTSLTIQCQVDSQVTMMFWYRQQPGQSLTLIATANQGSEATYESGFVIDKFPISRPNLTFSTLTVSNMSPEDSSIYLCSVEDRSAGANVLTFGAGSRLTVL.

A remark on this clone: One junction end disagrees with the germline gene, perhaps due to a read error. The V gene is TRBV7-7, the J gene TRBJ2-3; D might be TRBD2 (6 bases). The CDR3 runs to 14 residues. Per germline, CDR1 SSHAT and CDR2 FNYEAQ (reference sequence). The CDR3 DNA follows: TGTGCTAGCAGCTTAGGCACCGGGAGTTCTACGCAGTATTTT. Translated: CASSLGTGSSTQYF. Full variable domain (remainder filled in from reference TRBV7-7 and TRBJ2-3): GAGVSQSPRYKVTKRGQDVTLRCDPISSHATLYWYQQALGQGPEFLTYFNYEAQPDKSGLPSDRFSAERPEGSISTLTIQRTEQRDSAMYRCASSLGTGSSTQYFGPGTRLTVL.

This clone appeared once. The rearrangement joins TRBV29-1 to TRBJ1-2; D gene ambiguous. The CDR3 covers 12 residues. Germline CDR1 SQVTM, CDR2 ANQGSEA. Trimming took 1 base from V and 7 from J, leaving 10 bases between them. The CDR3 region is CSVEVSGSGYTF. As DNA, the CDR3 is TGCAGCGTTGAAGTGTCCGGGTCTGGCTACACCTTC. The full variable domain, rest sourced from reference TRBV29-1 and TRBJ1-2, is SAVISQKPSRDICQRGTSLTIQCQVDSQVTMMFWYRQQPGQSLTLIATANQGSEATYESGFVIDKFPISRPNLTFSTLTVSNMSPEDSSIYLCSVEVSGSGYTFGSGTRLTVV.

The CDR3 reads CASSPINARGVTEAFF. CDR3 in DNA: TGTGCCAGCAGTCCTATAAACGCCCGGGGGGTCACTGAAGCTTTCTTT. This chain uses TRBV27 with TRBJ1-1; the D gene is possibly TRBD1 (5 bases). CDR1 and CDR2 from the germline V gene are MNHEY and SMNVEV (reference sequence). Trimming removed 5 bases from V and 4 bases from J, with 20 bases in between. The CDR3 is 16 amino acids.

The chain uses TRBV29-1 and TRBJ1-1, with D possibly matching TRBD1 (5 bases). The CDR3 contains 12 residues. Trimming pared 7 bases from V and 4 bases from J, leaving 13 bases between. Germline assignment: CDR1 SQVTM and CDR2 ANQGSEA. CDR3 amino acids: CSAEGRATEAFF. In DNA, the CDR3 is TGCAGCGCCGAGGGCAGGGCCACTGAAGCTTTCTTT.

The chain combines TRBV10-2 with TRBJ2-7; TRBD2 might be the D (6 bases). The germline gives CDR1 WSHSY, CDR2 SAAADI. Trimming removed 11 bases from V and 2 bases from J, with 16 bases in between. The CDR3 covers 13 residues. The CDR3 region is CASRRDSAYEQYF. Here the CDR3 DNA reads TGCGCCTCTCGCCGGGACTCAGCCTACGAGCAGTACTTC.